One sample yielded the 26 T cell receptor beta chains listed below, sequenced in a study of T-cell memory formation after mild COVID-19. Via MiXCR, TCRdb re-called the 5' RACE reads, giving one row per CDR3 protein. The sample has approximately 400,000 distinct CDR3 sequences; 24% are singletons. Sample: PBMCs or a T cell subset sorted from them (not recorded which). All receptors come from an adult woman who had mild COVID-19 (a few samples of this study predate the infection). Cell type and time point are not known.

The chain joins TRBV27 to TRBJ2-7, with D perhaps matching TRBD1 or TRBD2 (5 bases each). Germline CDR1 reads MNHEY; CDR2 reads SMNVEV (reference sequence). V was shortened by 6 bases and J by 6 bases, with 18 bases between the two germline ends. The CDR3 length is 14 residues. The CDR3 DNA reads TGTGCCAGCAGCTGGGCAGGGCAACTAGGCGAGCAGTACTTC. Translated, it gives CASSWAGQLGEQYF.

The chain joins TRBV20-1 to TRBJ1-1, with D hard to call. CDR1 is DFQATT, CDR2 SNEGSKA, per germline (reference sequence). V lost 0 bases to trimming and J lost 3 bases, with 14 bases between them. There are 15 residues in the CDR3. The CDR3 loop is CSARDRRRRDTEAFF. In DNA form, the CDR3 reads TGCAGTGCTAGAGACCGGAGGAGACGGGACACTGAAGCTTTCTTT.

Only a few counts were recorded for this clonotype. The chain joins TRBV6-2 or TRBV6-3 to TRBJ2-1; D unresolved. This CDR3 has 13 amino acids. Trimming shortened V by 3 bases and J by 8 bases, and 11 bases separated the two germline ends. Germline V CDR1 and CDR2: MNHEY, SVGEGT. Written as DNA, the CDR3 is TGTGCCAGCAGTTATCTCGAGAGCGATGAGCAGTTCTTC. Its translation is CASSYLESDEQFF.

The rearrangement joins TRBV2 to TRBJ2-3; D not resolved. Germline CDR1 reads SNHLY; CDR2 reads FYNNEI. Trimming removed 6 bases from V and 1 base from J, with 17 bases in between. The CDR3 has 16 amino acids. The CDR3 sequence: CASSSPIYGGTDTQYF. For the CDR3, the DNA is TGTGCCAGCAGCTCTCCGATCTACGGTGGCACAGATACGCAGTATTTT.

This clonotype has only a few counts. The chain has TRBV24-1 and TRBJ2-7; possible D gene TRBD2, 6 bases. The CDR3 is 11 residues long. Germline CDR1 reads KGHDR; CDR2 reads SFDVKD. V was shortened by 9 bases and J by 5 bases, with 10 bases between the two germline ends. CDR3 bases: TGTGCCACCGCGCGGGGCCACGAGCAGTACTTC. Translating it yields CATARGHEQYF.

This clonotype showed up just once. The rearrangement joins TRBV11-3 to TRBJ2-5; TRBD2 matches at 15 bases. The germline gives CDR1 SGHNT, CDR2 YENEEA. This CDR3 contains 20 residues. Trimming cost V 5 bases and J 2 bases; bases outside gene matches: 15. The CDR3 DNA reads as TGTGCCAGCAGCCCTAACTACGGACTAGCGGGAGGGCCGGGACAAGAGACCCAGTACTTC. Encoded protein: CASSPNYGLAGGPGQETQYF. Full variable domain (outside the CDR3, taken from reference TRBV11-3 and TRBJ2-5): EAGVVQSPRYKIIEKKQPVAFWCNPISGHNTLYWYLQNLGQGPELLIRYENEEAVDDSQLPKDRFSAERLKGVDSTLKIQPAELGDSAVYLCASSPNYGLAGGPGQETQYFGPGTRLLVL.

This clonotype showed up just a few times. The V call is TRBV6-5, the J call TRBJ2-3; 8 nucleotides align to TRBD2. V was pared by 8 bases and J by 7 bases, with 11 bases of the junction left unmatched. From germline, CDR1 is MNHEY and CDR2 SVGAGI. This CDR3 contains 14 residues. CDR3 coding DNA: TGTGCCAGCTCCCCTGCCGGGGGGGCTTATACGCAGTATTTT. Translation: CASSPAGGAYTQYF.

This chain uses TRBV5-1 with TRBJ2-1, with 14 bases fitting TRBD2. CDR3 length equals 16 residues. The V gene's germline CDR1 is SGHRS and CDR2 YFSETQ. J gave up 8 bases and V 5 bases, and 9 bases lay outside the gene matches. In DNA form, the CDR3 reads TGCGCCAGCAGTCGCTCCGGGACTAGCGGGGGTTATGAGCAGTTCTTC. Protein sequence: CASSRSGTSGGYEQFF.

This clonotype has a handful of counts. The rearrangement joins TRBV6-5 to TRBJ1-5; D may be TRBD1 (6 bases). The CDR3 length is 15 residues. Between the trimmed V and J ends, which lost 5 bases and 0 bases, there was a span of 11 bases. Germline values: CDR1 MNHEY, CDR2 SVGAGI. CDR3 protein: CASSTTGYSNQPQHF. The DNA of the CDR3 is TGTGCCAGCAGTACAACAGGGTATAGCAATCAGCCCCAGCATTTT.

This clonotype was recorded a few times. The CDR3 nucleotides read TGTGCCAGCAGCTATCCCCTAGGTGGAAGGGCCCCGGAACCCTCTGGAAACACCATATATTTT. It yields the protein CASSYPLGGRAPEPSGNTIYF. The chain has TRBV13 and TRBJ1-3; D is ambiguous. V was shortened by 4 bases and J by 0 bases, with 28 bases between the two germline ends. Per the germline V gene, CDR1 is PRHDT and CDR2 is FYEKMQ (reference sequence). The CDR3 length is 21 residues. The full variable domain, its missing parts supplied by reference TRBV13 and TRBJ1-3, is AAGVIQSPRHLIKEKRETATLKCYPIPRHDTVYWYQQGPGQDPQFLISFYEKMQSDKGSIPDRFSAQQFSDYHSELNMSSLELGDSALYFCASSYPLGGRAPEPSGNTIYFGEGSWLTVV.

Only a few counts were recorded for this clonotype. The rearrangement links TRBV4-1 to TRBJ2-1, with D hard to call. Germline V gene lookup returns CDR1 MGHRA and CDR2 YSYEKL. V lost 1 base to trimming and J lost 7 bases, with 11 bases between them. The CDR3 is 14 residues long. CDR3 region: CASSQVLDPNEQFF. In DNA, the CDR3 is TGCGCCAGCAGCCAAGTGTTAGATCCGAATGAGCAGTTCTTC.

This rearrangement joins TRBV30 to TRBJ2-1; D unclear. This CDR3 is 15 amino acids long. Trimming pared 1 base from V and 0 bases from J, leaving 10 bases between. Per germline, CDR1 GTSNPN and CDR2 SVGIG (reference sequence). Written as DNA, the CDR3 is TGTGCCTGGAGTGGAGGCACTCTCTCCTACAATGAGCAGTTCTTC. Encoded protein: CAWSGGTLSYNEQFF.

This chain connects TRBV12-3 or TRBV12-4 to TRBJ2-3; no clear D gene. V was clipped by 5 bases and J by 0 bases, with 21 bases between them. CDR3 length equals 18 residues. This CDR3 reads CASSPTGPSWPSTDTQYF. The CDR3 DNA is TGTGCCAGCAGTCCCACCGGACCCTCCTGGCCAAGCACAGATACGCAGTATTTT.

This clonotype was observed a few times. The V and J genes are TRBV24-1 and TRBJ2-2; a possible D gene is TRBD1 (6 bases). CDR3 length: 14 amino acids. V was cut by 8 bases and J by 4 bases, with 13 bases left in between. Germline V CDR1 and CDR2: KGHDR, SFDVKD. In DNA, the CDR3 is TGTGCCACCAATGAACAGGGCTCCACCGGGGAGCTGTTTTTT. Amino acid sequence: CATNEQGSTGELFF.

This sequence joins TRBV24-1 and TRBJ2-1, with unresolved D. The germline CDR1 and CDR2 sequences are KGHDR and SFDVKD. This CDR3 is built from 13 residues. Trimming cost V 6 bases and J 4 bases, with 9 bases left between them. CDR3 region: CATSMTGYNEQFF. CDR3 nucleotides: TGTGCCACCAGTATGACCGGATACAATGAGCAGTTCTTC.

The chain has TRBV5-6 and TRBJ1-1; no clear D. V shed 3 bases and J shed 3 bases, with 9 bases lying between them. Germline CDR1 reads SGHDT; CDR2 reads YYEEEE. The CDR3 is made up of 13 amino acids. The CDR3 bases are TGTGCCAGCAGCTACGGGAAATACACTGAAGCTTTCTTT. Translating it yields CASSYGKYTEAFF.

The rearrangement uses TRBV7-9 and TRBJ1-1, with TRBD1 matching 8 bases. CDR3 length equals 15 residues. CDR1 is SEHNR, CDR2 FQNEAQ, per germline (reference sequence). Germline trimming cut 5 bases from V and 7 bases from J; bases unmatched to any gene: 12. The CDR3 coding sequence is TGTGCCAGCAGCCAAAACCCCAGGGGGCATGGTGAAGCTTTCTTT. It yields the protein CASSQNPRGHGEAFF.

J is TRBJ1-1 and V is TRBV12-3 or TRBV12-4; D ambiguous. V lost 7 bases, J lost 10 bases, and 22 bases lay in between. This CDR3 contains 14 residues. The CDR3, as DNA: TGTGCCAGCACCTCCTCGGGCTCCTCTTCTTCAGCTTTCTTT. Translated, it gives CASTSSGSSSSAFF.

Many counts were recorded for this clonotype. The chain combines TRBV5-1 with TRBJ2-3; no firm D call. V lost 3 bases and J lost 3, with 5 bases in between. The CDR3 contains 12 residues. Germline V lookup: CDR1 SGHRS, CDR2 YFSETQ. The CDR3 protein is CASSYETDTQYF. The DNA of the CDR3 is TGCGCCAGCAGCTACGAGACAGATACGCAGTATTTT.

This clonotype occurred a few times. V is TRBV7-2 and J is TRBJ2-1, with D perhaps TRBD2 (5 bases). The germline CDR1 and CDR2 sequences are SGHTA and FQGNSA. Trimming took 3 bases from V and 10 from J, leaving 10 bases between them. CDR3 size: 12 residues. CDR3 loop: CASSLRVGEQFF. The CDR3 coding sequence is TGTGCCAGCAGCTTGAGGGTCGGGGAGCAGTTCTTC.

The DNA of the CDR3 is TGTGCCAGCAGCCATACCAGGCCCACAGGAGCCCAGTACTTC. Encoded protein: CASSHTRPTGAQYF. This chain joins TRBV14 and TRBJ2-7; TRBD1 is a possible D gene (5 bases). The germline CDR1 and CDR2 sequences are SGHDN and FVKESK. The CDR3 length is 14 residues. V was pared by 3 bases and J by 10 bases, with 19 bases between. Supplemented by reference TRBV14 and TRBJ2-7, the full variable domain reads EAGVTQFPSHSVIEKGQTVTLRCDPISGHDNLYWYRRVMGKEIKFLLHFVKESKQDESGMPNNRFLAERTGGTYSTLKVQPAELEDSGVYFCASSHTRPTGAQYFGPGTRLTVT.

The chain is built from TRBV7-9 and TRBJ2-6, with 9 bases aligning to TRBD1. V gave up 5 bases and J gave up 10 bases; unmatched junction bases: 9. The CDR3 is 15 residues long. Germline CDR1 reads SEHNR; CDR2 reads FQNEAQ (reference sequence). Written as DNA, the CDR3 is TGTGCCAGCAGCCAATTAAACAGGGGGCAAAACGTCCTGACTTTC. Translating it yields CASSQLNRGQNVLTF.

This clonotype was seen a handful of times. The rearrangement joins TRBV7-3 to TRBJ2-6; D not certain. Per the germline V gene, CDR1 is SGHTA and CDR2 is FQGTGA. The CDR3 consists of 13 residues. Trimming pared 4 bases from V and 9 bases from J, leaving 10 bases between. CDR3: CASSSPPSNVLTF. CDR3 in DNA: TGTGCCAGCAGCTCCCCTCCAAGCAACGTCCTGACTTTC.

V usage is TRBV24-1 and J usage is TRBJ2-3; perhaps TRBD2 as D (6 bases). The germline V gene has CDR1 KGHDR and CDR2 SFDVKD. V shed 9 bases and J shed 3 bases, with 12 bases lying between them. This CDR3 has 13 amino acids. The CDR3 region is CATAGTPTDTQYF. The CDR3 coding sequence is TGTGCCACCGCGGGGACTCCGACAGATACGCAGTATTTT.

The V gene is TRBV24-1, the J gene TRBJ2-2, with no clear D. V was clipped by 2 bases and J by 6 bases, with 6 bases between them. Per germline, CDR1 KGHDR and CDR2 SFDVKD. This CDR3 spans 13 amino acids. Here the CDR3 reads CATSDSGSGELFF. The CDR3, as DNA: TGTGCCACCAGTGATTCGGGCTCCGGGGAGCTGTTTTTT.

This chain joins TRBV2 and TRBJ2-7; 7 bases line up with TRBD1. Germline V gene lookup returns CDR1 SNHLY and CDR2 FYNNEI. The CDR3 length is 15 residues. V shed 7 bases, J shed 7 bases, and the junction held 16 bases outside the gene matches. In nucleotides, the CDR3 is TGTGCCAGCACGGTCCCAGGCAGGGGGTGGATGGAGCAGTACTTC. As protein: CASTVPGRGWMEQYF.